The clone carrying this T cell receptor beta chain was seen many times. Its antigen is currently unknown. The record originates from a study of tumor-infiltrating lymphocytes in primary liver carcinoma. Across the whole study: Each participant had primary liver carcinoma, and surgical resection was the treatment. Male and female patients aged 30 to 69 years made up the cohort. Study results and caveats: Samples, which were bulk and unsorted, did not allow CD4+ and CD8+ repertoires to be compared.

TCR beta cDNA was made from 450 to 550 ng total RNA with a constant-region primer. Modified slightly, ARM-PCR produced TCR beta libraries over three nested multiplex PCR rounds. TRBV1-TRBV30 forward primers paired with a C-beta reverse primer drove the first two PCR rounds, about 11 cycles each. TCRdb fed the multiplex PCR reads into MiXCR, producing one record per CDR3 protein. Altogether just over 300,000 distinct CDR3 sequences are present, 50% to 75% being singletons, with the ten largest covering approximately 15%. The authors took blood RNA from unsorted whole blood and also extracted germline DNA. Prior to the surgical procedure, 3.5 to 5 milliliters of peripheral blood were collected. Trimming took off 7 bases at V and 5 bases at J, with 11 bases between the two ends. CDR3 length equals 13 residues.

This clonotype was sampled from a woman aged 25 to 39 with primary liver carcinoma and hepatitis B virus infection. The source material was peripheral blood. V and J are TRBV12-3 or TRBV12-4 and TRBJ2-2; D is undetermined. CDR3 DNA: TGTGCCAGCATTGTCTGGGGTACCGGGGAGCTGTTTTTT. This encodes CASIVWGTGELFF.